This paragraph reports one TCR beta chain. Antigen unknown. A multiplex PCR was run with 60 Vbeta primers and 13 Jbeta primers. The repertoire was sequenced with immunoSEQ multiplex PCR; TCRdb's copy has only in-frame clones and lacks some. The repertoire includes about 88,000 clones, around 89% of them detected once, and roughly 2.3% sits in the top ten. This CDR3 has 15 amino acids. With 0 bases removed from V and 3 bases from J, the gap between germline ends came to 13 bases. Germline V gene data show CDR1 as SGDLS and CDR2 as YYNGEE. This record comes from a study of cytomegalovirus exposure and HLA in healthy donors. Study findings and constraints: Generally TCR sequences proved uncommon, though certain public TCRs appeared in numerous donors. A link between a missense DCLRE1C variant and TCR beta V- and J-gene trimming emerged from a later analysis. The Asian-associated ancestry cluster reportedly had fewer N-insertions than the 666-donor mean in a later analysis.

Sequencing was done on a sample of PBMCs. J is TRBJ2-7 and V is TRBV9; D is unclear. This receptor was taken from a young man in good health and CMV-seronegative. The CDR3 DNA follows: TGTGCCAGCAGCGTAGCGCCTACCGTATACTACGAGCAGTACTTC. This translates into CASSVAPTVYYEQYF.